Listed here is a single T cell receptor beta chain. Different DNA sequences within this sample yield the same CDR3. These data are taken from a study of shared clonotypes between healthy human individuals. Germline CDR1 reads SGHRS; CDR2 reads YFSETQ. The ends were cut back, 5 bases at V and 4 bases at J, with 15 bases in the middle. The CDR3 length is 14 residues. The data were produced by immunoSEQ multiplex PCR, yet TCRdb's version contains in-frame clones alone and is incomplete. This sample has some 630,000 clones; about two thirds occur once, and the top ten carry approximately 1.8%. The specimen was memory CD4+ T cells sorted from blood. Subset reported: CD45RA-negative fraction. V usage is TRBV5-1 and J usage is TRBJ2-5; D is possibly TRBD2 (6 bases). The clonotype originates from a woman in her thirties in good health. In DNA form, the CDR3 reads TGCGCCAGCAGTAGCGGCTCCCCGGGAGAGACCCAGTACTTC. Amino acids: CASSSGSPGETQYF. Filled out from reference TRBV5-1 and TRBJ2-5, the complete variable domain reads KAGVTQTPRYLIKTRGQQVTLSCSPISGHRSVSWYQQTPGQGLQFLFEYFSETQRNKGNFPGRFSGRQFSNSRSEMNVSTLELGDSALYLCASSSGSPGETQYFGPGTRLLVL.